The T cell receptor beta chain described here comes from a study of cytomegalovirus exposure and HLA in healthy donors. On the study more broadly: An earlier analysis identified approximately 110 million unique TCR beta sequences in 170 million or so T cells. Study-level points and caveats: TCR beta chains associated with HLA were, in a later analysis, more clonally expanded than equally common others.

This clone was found a few times. Its antigen is undetermined. The sample holds other DNA sequences that translate to the same CDR3. PCR employed 60 Vbeta and 13 Jbeta primers. TCRdb's copy holds only in-frame clones and misses some; the assay was immunoSEQ multiplex PCR. The sample carries under 300,000 clones, 81% recorded once. The J segment lost 5 bases and the V segment lost 4 bases, leaving 3 bases of the junction unmatched. CDR1 is SGHRS, CDR2 YFSETQ, per germline. This CDR3 comprises 14 residues. The sample consisted of PBMCs. This TCR came from a woman aged 60-75 years in good health and CMV-seropositive. The chain links TRBV5-1 to TRBJ1-5, with 10 bases fitting TRBD1. The CDR3 DNA reads as TGCGCCAGCAGCCCCGGGACAGGGGATCAGCCCCAGCATTTT. This translates into CASSPGTGDQPQHF.